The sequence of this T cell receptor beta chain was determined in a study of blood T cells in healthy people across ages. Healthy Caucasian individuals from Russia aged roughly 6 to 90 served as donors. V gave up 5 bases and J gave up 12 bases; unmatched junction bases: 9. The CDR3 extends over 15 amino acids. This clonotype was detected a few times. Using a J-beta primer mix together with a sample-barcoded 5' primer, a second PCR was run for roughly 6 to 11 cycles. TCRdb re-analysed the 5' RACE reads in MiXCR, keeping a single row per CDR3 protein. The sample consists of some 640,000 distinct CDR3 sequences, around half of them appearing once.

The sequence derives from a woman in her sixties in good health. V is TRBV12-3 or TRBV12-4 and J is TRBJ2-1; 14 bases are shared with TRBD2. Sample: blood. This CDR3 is CASSPRLAGGPGQFF. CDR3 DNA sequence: TGTGCCAGCAGTCCAAGACTAGCGGGAGGGCCCGGGCAGTTCTTC.